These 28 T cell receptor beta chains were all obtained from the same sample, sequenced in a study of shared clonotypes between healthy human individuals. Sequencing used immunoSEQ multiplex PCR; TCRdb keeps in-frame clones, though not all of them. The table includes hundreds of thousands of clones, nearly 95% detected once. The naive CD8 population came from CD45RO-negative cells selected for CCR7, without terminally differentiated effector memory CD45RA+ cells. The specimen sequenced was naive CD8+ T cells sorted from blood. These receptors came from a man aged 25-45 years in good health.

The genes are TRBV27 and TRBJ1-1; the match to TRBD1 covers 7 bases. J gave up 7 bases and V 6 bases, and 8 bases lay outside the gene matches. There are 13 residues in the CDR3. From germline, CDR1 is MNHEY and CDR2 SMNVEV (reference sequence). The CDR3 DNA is TGTGCCAGCAGGTATACAGGGGTGGGTGAAGCTTTCTTT. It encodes CASRYTGVGEAFF.

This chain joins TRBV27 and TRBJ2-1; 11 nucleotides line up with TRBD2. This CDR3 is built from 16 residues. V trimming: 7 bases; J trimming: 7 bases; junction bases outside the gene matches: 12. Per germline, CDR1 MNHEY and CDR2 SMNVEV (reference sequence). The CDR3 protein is CASTLGSSGRSNEQFF. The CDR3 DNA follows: TGTGCCAGCACGCTCGGATCTAGCGGGAGGTCGAATGAGCAGTTCTTC.

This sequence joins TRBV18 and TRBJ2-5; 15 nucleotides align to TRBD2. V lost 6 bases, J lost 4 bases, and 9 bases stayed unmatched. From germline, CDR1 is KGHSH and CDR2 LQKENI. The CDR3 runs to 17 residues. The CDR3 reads CASSDGTSGRWSETQYF. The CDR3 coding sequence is TGTGCCAGCTCGGACGGGACTAGCGGGAGGTGGTCAGAGACCCAGTACTTC.

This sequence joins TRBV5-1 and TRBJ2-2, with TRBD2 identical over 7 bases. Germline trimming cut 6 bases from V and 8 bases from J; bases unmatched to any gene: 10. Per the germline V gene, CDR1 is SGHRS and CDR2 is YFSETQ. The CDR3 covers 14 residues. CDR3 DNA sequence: TGCGCCAGCAAGCTCCAGGGAGGGGCTGGGGAGCTGTTTTTT. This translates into CASKLQGGAGELFF.

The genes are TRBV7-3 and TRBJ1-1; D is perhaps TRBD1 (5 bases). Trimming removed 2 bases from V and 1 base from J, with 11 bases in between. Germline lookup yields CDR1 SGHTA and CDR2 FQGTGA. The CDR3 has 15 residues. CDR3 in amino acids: CASSLRGLSNTEAFF. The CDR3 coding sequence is TGTGCCAGCAGCTTACGGGGCCTATCGAACACTGAAGCTTTCTTT.

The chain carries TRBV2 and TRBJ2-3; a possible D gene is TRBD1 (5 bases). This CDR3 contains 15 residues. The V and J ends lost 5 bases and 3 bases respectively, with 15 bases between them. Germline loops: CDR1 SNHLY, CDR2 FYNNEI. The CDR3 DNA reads TGTGCCAGCAGTTTTATAGTACCAGGGACAGATACGCAGTATTTT. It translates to CASSFIVPGTDTQYF.

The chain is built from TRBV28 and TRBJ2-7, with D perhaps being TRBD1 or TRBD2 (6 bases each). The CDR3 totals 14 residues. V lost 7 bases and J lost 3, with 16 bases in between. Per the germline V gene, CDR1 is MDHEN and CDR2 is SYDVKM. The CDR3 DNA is TGTGCCAGCACCCTGCGGGACATAAACTACGAGCAGTACTTC. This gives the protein CASTLRDINYEQYF.

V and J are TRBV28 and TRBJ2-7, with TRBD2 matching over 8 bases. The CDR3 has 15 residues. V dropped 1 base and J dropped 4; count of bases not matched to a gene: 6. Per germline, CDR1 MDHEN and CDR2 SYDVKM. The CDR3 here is CASSLSGGRFYEQYF. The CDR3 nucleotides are TGTGCCAGCAGTTTATCAGGCGGGAGGTTTTACGAGCAGTACTTC.

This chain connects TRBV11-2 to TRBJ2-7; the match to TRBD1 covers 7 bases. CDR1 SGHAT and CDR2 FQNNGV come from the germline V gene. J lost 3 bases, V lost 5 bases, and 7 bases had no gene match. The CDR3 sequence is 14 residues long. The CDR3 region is CASSNRQGFYEQYF. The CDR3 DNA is TGTGCCAGCAGCAATAGACAGGGCTTCTACGAGCAGTACTTC.

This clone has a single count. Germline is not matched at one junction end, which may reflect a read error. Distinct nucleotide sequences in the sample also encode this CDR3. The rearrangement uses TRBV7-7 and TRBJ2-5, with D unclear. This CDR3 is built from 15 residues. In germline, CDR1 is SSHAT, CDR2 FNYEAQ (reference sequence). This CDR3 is CASSVTLAAQETQYF. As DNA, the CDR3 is TGTGCTAGCAGCGTTACGCTGGCAGCCCAAGAGACCCAGTACTTC.

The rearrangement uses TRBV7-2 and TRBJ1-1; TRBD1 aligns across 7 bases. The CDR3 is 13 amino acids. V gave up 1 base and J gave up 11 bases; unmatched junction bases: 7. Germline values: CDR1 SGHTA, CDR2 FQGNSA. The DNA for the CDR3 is TGTGCCAGCAGCTTAGGGACAGGAGCTTGGGCTTTCTTT. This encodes CASSLGTGAWAFF.

This chain's CDR3 is CASSRTGENYGYTF. The DNA of the CDR3 is TGTGCCAGCAGCCGGACAGGGGAAAATTACGGCTACACCTTC. The chain has TRBV27 and TRBJ1-2; 9 bases match TRBD1. The junction had 10 bases not matched to a gene; V was cut back by 6 bases and J by 8 bases. The germline gives CDR1 MNHEY, CDR2 SMNVEV (reference sequence). The CDR3 spans 14 residues.

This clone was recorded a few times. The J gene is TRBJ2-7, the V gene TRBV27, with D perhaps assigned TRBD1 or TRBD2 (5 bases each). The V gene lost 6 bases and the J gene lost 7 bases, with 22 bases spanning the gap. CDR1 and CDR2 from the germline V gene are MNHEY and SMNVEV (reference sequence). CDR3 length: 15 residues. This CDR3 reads CASRLRDGGTREQYF. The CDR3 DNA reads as TGTGCCAGCAGGCTTCGGGACGGAGGTACGCGGGAGCAGTACTTC.

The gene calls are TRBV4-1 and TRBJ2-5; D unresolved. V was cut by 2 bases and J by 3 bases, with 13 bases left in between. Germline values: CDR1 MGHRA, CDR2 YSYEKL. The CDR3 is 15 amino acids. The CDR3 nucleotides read TGCGCCAGCAGCCAATTACACAGATCTAAAGAGACCCAGTACTTC. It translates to CASSQLHRSKETQYF.

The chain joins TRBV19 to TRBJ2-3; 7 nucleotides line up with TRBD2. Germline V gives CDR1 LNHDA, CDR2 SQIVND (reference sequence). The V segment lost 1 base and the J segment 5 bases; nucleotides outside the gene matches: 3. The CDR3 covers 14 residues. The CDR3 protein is CASSIVSGIDTQYF. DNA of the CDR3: TGTGCCAGTAGTATAGTGAGCGGGATAGATACGCAGTATTTT. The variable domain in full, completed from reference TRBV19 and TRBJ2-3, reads DGGITQSPKYLFRKEGQNVTLSCEQNLNHDAMYWYRQDPGQGLRLIYYSQIVNDFQKGDIAEGYSVSREKKESFPLTVTSAQKNPTAFYLCASSIVSGIDTQYFGPGTRLTVL.

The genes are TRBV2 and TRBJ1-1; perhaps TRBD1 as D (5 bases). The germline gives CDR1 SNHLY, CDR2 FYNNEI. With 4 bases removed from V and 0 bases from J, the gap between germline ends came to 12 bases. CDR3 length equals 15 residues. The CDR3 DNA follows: TGTGCCAGCAGTGTTAGTTGGACAATGAACACTGAAGCTTTCTTT. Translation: CASSVSWTMNTEAFF.

The CDR3 sequence: CASSLGWVRDRGLYEQYF. DNA of the CDR3: TGTGCCAGCAGCTTAGGTTGGGTCCGGGACAGGGGGTTGTACGAGCAGTACTTC. The V call is TRBV7-9, the J call TRBJ2-7, with TRBD1 matching over 11 bases. The germline V gene encodes CDR1 SEHNR and CDR2 FQNEAQ (reference sequence). With V trimmed by 1 base and J by 4 bases, 12 bases remained unmatched. The CDR3 contains 18 residues.

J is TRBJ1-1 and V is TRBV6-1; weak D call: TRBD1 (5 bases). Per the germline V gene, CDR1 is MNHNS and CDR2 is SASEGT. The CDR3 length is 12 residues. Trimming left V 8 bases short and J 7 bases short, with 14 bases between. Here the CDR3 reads CASYGRAIEAFF. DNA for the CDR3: TGTGCCAGCTACGGCAGGGCCATTGAAGCTTTCTTT.

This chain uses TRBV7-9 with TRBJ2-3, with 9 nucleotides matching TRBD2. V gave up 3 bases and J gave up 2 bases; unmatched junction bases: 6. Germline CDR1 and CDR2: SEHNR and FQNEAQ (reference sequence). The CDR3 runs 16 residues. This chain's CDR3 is CASSFPLAGLTDTQYF. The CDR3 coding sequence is TGTGCCAGCAGCTTCCCACTAGCGGGCCTCACAGATACGCAGTATTTT.

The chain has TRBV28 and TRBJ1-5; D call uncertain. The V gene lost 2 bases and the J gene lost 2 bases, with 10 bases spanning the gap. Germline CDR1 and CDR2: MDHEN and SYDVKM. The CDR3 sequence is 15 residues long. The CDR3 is CASSLGLRGNQPQHF. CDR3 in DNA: TGTGCCAGCAGTTTAGGTCTCCGAGGCAATCAGCCCCAGCATTTT.

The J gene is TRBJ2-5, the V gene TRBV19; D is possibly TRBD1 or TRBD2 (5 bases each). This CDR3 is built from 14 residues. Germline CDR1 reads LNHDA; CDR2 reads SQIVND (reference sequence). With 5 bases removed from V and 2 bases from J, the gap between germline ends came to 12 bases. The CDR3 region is CASSPGTPQETQYF. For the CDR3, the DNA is TGTGCCAGTAGTCCTGGGACGCCGCAAGAGACCCAGTACTTC.

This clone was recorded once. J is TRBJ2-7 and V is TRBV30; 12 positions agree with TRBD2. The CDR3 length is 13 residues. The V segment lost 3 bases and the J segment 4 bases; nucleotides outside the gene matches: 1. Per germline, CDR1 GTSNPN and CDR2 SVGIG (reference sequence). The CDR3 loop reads CAWRTSGSYEQYF. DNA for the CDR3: TGTGCCTGGAGGACTAGCGGGAGTTACGAGCAGTACTTC.

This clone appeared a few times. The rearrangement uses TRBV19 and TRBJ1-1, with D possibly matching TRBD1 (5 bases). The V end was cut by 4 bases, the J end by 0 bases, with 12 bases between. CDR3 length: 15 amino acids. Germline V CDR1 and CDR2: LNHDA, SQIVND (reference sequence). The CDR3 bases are TGTGCCAGTAGTAAGGGACGAGGGATGAACACTGAAGCTTTCTTT. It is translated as CASSKGRGMNTEAFF.

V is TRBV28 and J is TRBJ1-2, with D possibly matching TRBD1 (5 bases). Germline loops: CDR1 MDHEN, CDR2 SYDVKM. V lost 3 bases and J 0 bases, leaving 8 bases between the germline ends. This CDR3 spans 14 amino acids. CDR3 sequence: CASSLGVTNYGYTF. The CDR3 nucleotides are TGTGCCAGCAGTTTGGGGGTGACTAACTATGGCTACACCTTC.

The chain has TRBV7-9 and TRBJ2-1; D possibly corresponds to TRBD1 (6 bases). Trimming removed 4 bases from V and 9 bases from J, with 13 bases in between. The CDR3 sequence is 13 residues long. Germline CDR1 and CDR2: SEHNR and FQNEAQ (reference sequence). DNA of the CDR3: TGTGCCAGCAGCTCTGGACAGACTCTTGAGCAGTTCTTC. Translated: CASSSGQTLEQFF.

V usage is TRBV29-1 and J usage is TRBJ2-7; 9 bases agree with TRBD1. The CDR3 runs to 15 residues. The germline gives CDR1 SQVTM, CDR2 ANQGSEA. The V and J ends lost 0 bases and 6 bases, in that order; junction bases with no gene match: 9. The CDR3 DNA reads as TGCAGCGTTGAAGATCAGGGACAGGGAATGTTCGAGCAGTACTTC. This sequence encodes CSVEDQGQGMFEQYF.

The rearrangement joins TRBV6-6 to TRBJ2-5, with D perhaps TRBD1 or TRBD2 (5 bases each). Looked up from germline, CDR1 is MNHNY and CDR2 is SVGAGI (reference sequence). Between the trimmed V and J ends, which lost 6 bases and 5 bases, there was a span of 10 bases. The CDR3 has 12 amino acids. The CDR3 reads CASSIEGETQYF. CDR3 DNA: TGTGCCAGCAGCATAGAGGGGGAGACCCAGTACTTC.

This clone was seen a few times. The CDR3 DNA reads as TGTGCCAGCAGCTTAGTCGGAACGACCACTCAGCCCCAGCATTTT. This codes for CASSLVGTTTQPQHF. V gene TRBV7-2 combines with J gene TRBJ1-5, with no clear D. Looked up from germline, CDR1 is SGHTA and CDR2 is FQGNSA. Deletions cut 1 base from V and 6 bases from J, with 13 bases between. CDR3 length: 15 amino acids. Together with reference TRBV7-2 and TRBJ1-5, the CDR3 gives the full variable domain: GAGVSQSPSNKVTEKGKDVELRCDPISGHTALYWYRQSLGQGLEFLIYFQGNSAPDKSGLPSDRFSAERTGGSVSTLTIQRTQQEDSAVYLCASSLVGTTTQPQHFGDGTRLSIL.